This TCR beta chain was captured in a study of human T cells and chemical hapten exposure. TCRdb reprocessed the RACE reads via MiXCR and lists one record per CDR3 protein. The sample carries around 250,000 distinct CDR3 sequences, approximately 8.4% recorded once. Described time point: pre-sensitization, week 0. This sample's treatment: therapeutic diphenylcyclopropenone sensitization with weekly scalp DPC. The source is a woman aged 40 to 50 with alopecia areata. Some clones in this sample may be carry-over from other donors' samples. The sample in question was whole blood, obtained in connection with sensitization to the hapten diphenylcyclopropenone (DPC).

The CDR3 DNA follows: TGTGCCAGCAGTGTCCCGGGACAGGGGAGTGAGCAGTTCTTC. Protein sequence: CASSVPGQGSEQFF. This chain connects TRBV6-5 to TRBJ2-1; 10 nucleotides agree with TRBD1. V trimming: 5 bases; J trimming: 9 bases; junction bases outside the gene matches: 7. The germline CDR1 and CDR2 sequences are MNHEY and SVGAGI. This CDR3 spans 14 amino acids.